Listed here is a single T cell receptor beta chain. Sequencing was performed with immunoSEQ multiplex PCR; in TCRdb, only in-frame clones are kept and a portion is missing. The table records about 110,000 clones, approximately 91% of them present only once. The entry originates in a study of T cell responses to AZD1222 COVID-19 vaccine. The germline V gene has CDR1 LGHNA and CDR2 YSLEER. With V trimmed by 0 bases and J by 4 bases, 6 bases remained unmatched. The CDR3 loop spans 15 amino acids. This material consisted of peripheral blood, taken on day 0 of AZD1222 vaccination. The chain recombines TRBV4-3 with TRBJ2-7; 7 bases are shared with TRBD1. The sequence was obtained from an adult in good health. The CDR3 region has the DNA TGCGCCAGCAGCCAAGATTCAACAGGGGTGTACGAGCAGTACTTC. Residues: CASSQDSTGVYEQYF.